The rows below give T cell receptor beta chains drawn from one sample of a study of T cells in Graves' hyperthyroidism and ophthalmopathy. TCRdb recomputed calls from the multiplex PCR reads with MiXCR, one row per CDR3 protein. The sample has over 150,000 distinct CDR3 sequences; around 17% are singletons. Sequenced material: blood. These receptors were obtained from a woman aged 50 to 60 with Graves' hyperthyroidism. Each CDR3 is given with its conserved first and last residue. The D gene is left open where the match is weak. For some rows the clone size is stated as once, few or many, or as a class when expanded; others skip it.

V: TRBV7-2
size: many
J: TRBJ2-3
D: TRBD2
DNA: TGTGCCAGCAGCCCGTCAATAGCGGGAGGTCGAACAGATACGCAGTATTTT
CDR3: CASSPSIAGGRTDTQYF

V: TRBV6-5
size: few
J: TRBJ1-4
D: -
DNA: TGTGCCAGCAGCTACAGAGCGAATGAAAAACTGTTTTTT
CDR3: CASSYRANEKLFF

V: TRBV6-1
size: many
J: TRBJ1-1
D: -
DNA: TGTGCCAGCAGTACCAAAGGACAGATGAACACTGAAGCTTTCTTT
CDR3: CASSTKGQMNTEAFF

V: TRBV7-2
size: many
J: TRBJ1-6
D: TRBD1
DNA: TGTGCCAGCAGCGTTGACCGGGACAGGGTTGGGTCACCCCTCCACTTT
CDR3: CASSVDRDRVGSPLHF

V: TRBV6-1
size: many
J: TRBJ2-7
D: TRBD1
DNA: TGTGCCAGCAGCCGGTCGGGACAGGGCTACGAGCAGTACTTC
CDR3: CASSRSGQGYEQYF

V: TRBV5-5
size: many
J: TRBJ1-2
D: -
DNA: TGTGCCAGCAGCTCCCATGGAGGGGCAAGCTATGGCTACACCTTC
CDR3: CASSSHGGASYGYTF

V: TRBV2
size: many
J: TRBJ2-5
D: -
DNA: TGTGCCAGCAGTGAACTACGAGGAGGAGAGACCCAGTACTTC
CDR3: CASSELRGGETQYF

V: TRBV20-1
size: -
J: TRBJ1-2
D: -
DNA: TGCAGTGCTAGAGATCCGGCATACTATGGCTACACCTTC
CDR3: CSARDPAYYGYTF

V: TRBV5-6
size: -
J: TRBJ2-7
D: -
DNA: TGTGCCAGCAGCTCGGATTTGCAAACGTACGAGCAGTACTTC
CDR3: CASSSDLQTYEQYF

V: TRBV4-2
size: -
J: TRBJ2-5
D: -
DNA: TGTGCCAGCAGCCCAACTAGGGCTTCAGGGGAGACCCAGTACTTC
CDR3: CASSPTRASGETQYF

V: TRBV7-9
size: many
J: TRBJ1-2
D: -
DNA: TGTGCCAGCAGCTTAGGCGCGCGGCCAGATGGCTACACCTTC
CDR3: CASSLGARPDGYTF

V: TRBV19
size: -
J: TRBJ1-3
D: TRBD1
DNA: TGTGCCAGTAGCTCGGACAGGAACTCTGGAAACACCATATATTTT
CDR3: CASSSDRNSGNTIYF

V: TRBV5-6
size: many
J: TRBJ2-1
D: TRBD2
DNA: TGTGCCAGCAGCTTCACCGGGACTAGCGGGAGGAATGAGCAGTTCTTC
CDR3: CASSFTGTSGRNEQFF

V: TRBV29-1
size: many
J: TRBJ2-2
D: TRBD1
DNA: TGCAGCGTTAGGGGGACAGATACTACCGGGGAGCTGTTTTTT
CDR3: CSVRGTDTTGELFF

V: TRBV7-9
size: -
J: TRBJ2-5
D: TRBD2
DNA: TGTGCCAGCAGCTCCTCGGGTAGCGGGATTTTCGAGACCCAGTACTTC
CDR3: CASSSSGSGIFETQYF

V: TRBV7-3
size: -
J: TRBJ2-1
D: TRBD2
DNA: TGTGCCAGCAGCTTAGCGGGAGAACCCGGTGAGCAGTTCTTC
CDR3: CASSLAGEPGEQFF

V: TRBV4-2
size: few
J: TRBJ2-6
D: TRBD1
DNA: TGTGCCAGCAGCCAAGATAAGGGACAGGGGACGCCCGGGGCCAACGTCCTGACTTTC
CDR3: CASSQDKGQGTPGANVLTF

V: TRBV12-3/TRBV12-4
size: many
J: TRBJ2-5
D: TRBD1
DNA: TGTGCCAGTCGACAGGGGGAGGGAGAGACCCAGTACTTC
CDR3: CASRQGEGETQYF

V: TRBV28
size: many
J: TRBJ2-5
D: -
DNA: TGTGCCAGCAGTCCTAATCGTGGGCAAGAGACCCAGTACTTC
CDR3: CASSPNRGQETQYF

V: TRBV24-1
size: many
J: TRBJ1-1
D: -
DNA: TGTGCCACCAGTGAGGATGGGAAACGGACTGAAGCTTTCTTT
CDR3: CATSEDGKRTEAFF

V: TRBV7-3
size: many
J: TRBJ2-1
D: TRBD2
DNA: TGTGCCAGCAGCCCCGGGACTAGCGGGAGCGATGAGCAGTTCTTC
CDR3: CASSPGTSGSDEQFF

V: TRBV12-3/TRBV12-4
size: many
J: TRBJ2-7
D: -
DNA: TGTGCCAGCAGTTACCGGGGCGAGCAGTACTTC
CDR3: CASSYRGEQYF

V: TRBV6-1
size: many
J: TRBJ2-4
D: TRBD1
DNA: TGTGCCAGCAGAGCCGACAGGGGGAAGCTAGCCAAAAACATTCAGTACTTC
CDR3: CASRADRGKLAKNIQYF

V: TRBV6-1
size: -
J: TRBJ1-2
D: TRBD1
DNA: TGTGCCAGCAGTTCGACAGGGATCGGCGGCTACATCTTC
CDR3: CASSSTGIGGYIF

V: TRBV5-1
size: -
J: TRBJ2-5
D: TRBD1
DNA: TGCGCCAGCAGCGCCGAACGACCCGACAGGGGTAGAGTGTTAGAGACCCAGTACTTC
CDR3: CASSAERPDRGRVLETQYF

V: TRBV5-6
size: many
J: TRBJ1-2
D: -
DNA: TGTGCCAGCAGCTTGGTCGGTGCCAGGCGGGGCTACACCTTC
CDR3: CASSLVGARRGYTF

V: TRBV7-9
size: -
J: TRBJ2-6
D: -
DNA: TGTGCCAGCAGCTTAGGCTTCTCTGGGGCCAACGTCCTGACTTTC
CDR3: CASSLGFSGANVLTF

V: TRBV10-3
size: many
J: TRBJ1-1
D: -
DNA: TGTGCCATCAGTGAATCACACACGAACACTGAAGCTTTCTTT
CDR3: CAISESHTNTEAFF

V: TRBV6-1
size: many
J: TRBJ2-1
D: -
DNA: TGTGCCAGCAGTGAAATCCCAAAGTTTCCAGGCTCCTACAATGAGCAGTTCTTC
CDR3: CASSEIPKFPGSYNEQFF

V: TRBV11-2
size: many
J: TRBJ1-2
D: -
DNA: TGTGCCAGCAGCTCAGGACCCCGGGGCTATGGCTACACCTTC
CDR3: CASSSGPRGYGYTF

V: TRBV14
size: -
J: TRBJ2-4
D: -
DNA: TGTGCCAGCAGCCCAAGACAGGGAGGGAAAGACAAAAACATTCAGTACTTC
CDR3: CASSPRQGGKDKNIQYF

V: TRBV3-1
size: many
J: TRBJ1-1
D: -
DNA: TGTGCCAGCAGCCAAGACAAACAGGTATTGAACACTGAAGCTTTCTTT
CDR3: CASSQDKQVLNTEAFF

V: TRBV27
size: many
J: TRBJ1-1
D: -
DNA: TGTGCCAGCAGTTTCCGGGCGATGAACACTGAAGCTTTCTTT
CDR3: CASSFRAMNTEAFF

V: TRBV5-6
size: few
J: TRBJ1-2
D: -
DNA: TGTGCCAGCAGCTTGGAAGCCACTGGGGGCTACACCTTC
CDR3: CASSLEATGGYTF

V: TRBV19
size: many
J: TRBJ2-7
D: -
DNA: TGTGCCAGTAGTATCGCCCCAGCGGCAGGCTACGAGCAGTACTTC
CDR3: CASSIAPAAGYEQYF

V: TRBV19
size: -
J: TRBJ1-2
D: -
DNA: TGTGCCAGTAGTTCACTCCGGGGCTTACATGGCTACACCTTC
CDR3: CASSSLRGLHGYTF

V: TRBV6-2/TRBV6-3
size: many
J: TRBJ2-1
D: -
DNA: TGTGCCAGCAGTTACTCGTTTTCGAATGAGCAGTTCTTC
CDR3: CASSYSFSNEQFF

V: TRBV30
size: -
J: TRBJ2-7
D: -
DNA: TGTGCCTGGAGTGTTGAGGACTACGAGCAGTACTTC
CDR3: CAWSVEDYEQYF

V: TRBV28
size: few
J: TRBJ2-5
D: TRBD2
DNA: TGTGCCAGCAGTTGGACTAGAGAGACCCAGTACTTC
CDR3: CASSWTRETQYF

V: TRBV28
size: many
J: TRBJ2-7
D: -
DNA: TGTGCCAGCAGCCACAGGGGGGGAGAGGGCGAGCAGTACTTC
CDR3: CASSHRGGEGEQYF

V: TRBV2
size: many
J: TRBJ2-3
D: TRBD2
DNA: TGTGCCAGCAGTGAAGGGGTGGCTAGCGGGGTGGAGCATAGCACAGATACGCAGTATTTT
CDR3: CASSEGVASGVEHSTDTQYF

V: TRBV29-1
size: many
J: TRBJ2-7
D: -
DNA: TGCAGCGCTGAACAGGGTGACTACGAGCAGTACTTC
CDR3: CSAEQGDYEQYF

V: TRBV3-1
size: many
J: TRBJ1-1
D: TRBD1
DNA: TGTGCCAGCAGCCAACCCCGGGGACAGGCCCGGACTGAAGCTTTCTTT
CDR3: CASSQPRGQARTEAFF

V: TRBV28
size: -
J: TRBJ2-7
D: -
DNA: TGTGCCAGCAGTTTATATCGTCAGTCACCCTACGAGCAGTACTTC
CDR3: CASSLYRQSPYEQYF

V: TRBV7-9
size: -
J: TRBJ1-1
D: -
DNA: TGTGCCAGCAGCCGCCTCGGGGGTATCGGGACTGAAGCTTTCTTT
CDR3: CASSRLGGIGTEAFF

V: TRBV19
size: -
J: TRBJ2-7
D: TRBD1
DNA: TGTGCCAGTAGTAGCAAGAGGACAGGCTCCTACGAGCAGTACTTC
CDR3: CASSSKRTGSYEQYF

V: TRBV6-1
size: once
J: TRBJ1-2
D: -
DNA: TGTGCCTCCGCGCGGGAGGCCAACTATGGCTACACCTTC
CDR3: CASAREANYGYTF

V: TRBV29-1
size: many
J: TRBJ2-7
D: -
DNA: TGCAGCGGTTCCTACACCGAAGAGCAGTACTTC
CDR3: CSGSYTEEQYF